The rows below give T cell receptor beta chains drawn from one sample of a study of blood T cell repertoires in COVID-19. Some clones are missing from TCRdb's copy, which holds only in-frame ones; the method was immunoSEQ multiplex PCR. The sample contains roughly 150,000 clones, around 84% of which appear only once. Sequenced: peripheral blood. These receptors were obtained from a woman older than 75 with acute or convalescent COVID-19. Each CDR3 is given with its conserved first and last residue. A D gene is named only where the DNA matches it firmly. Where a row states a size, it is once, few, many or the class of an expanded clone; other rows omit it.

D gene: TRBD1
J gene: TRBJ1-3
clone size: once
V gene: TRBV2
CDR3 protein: CASSEGTGVSGNTIYF
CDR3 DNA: TGTGCCAGCAGTGAGGGGACAGGAGTCTCTGGAAACACCATATATTTT

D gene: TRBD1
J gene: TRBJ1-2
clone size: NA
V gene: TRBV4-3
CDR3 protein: CASSQDQGAVGYTF
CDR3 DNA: TGCGCCAGCAGCCAAGACCAGGGGGCGGTCGGCTACACCTTC

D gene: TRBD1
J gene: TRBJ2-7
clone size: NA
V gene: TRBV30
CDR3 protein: CAWTGDRTYEQYF
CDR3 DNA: TGTGCCTGGACTGGGGACAGAACCTACGAGCAGTACTTC

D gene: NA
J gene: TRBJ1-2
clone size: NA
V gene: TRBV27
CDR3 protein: CASKYLEYGYTF
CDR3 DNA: TGTGCCAGCAAATACTTGGAGTATGGCTACACCTTC

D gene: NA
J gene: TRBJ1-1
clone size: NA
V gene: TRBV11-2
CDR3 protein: CASSQQENTEAFF
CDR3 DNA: TGTGCCAGCAGCCAACAGGAGAACACTGAAGCTTTCTTT

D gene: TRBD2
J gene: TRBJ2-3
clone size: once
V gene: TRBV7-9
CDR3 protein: CASSSPLSGGRDTQYF
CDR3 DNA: TGTGCCAGCAGCTCCCCCCTCAGCGGGGGTCGAGATACGCAGTATTTT

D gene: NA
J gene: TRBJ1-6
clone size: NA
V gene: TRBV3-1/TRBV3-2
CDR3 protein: CASSQVPGVLSLHF
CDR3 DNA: TGTGCCAGCAGCCAAGTGCCAGGGGTATTATCCCTCCACTTT

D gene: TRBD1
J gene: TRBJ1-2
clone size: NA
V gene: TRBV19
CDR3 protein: CASSIAPGGNYGYTF
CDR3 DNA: TGTGCCAGTAGTATAGCACCAGGGGGGAACTATGGCTACACCTTC

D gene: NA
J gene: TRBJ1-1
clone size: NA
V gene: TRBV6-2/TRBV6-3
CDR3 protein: CASSYSTQGTEAFF
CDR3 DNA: TGTGCCAGCAGTTACTCGACCCAGGGCACTGAAGCTTTCTTT

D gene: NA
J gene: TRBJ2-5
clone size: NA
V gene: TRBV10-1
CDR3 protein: CASIKCLSTPGQTKQETQYF
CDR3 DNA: TGCGCCAGCATTAAGTGCCTGAGTACACCGGGACAAACTAAACAAGAGACCCAGTACTTC

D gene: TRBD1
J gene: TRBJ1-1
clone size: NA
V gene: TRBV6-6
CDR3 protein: CASSSGGRNTEAFF
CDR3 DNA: TGTGCCAGCAGTTCAGGGGGGCGTAACACTGAAGCTTTCTTT

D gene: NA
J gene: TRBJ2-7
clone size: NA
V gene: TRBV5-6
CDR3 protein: CASSPTPRGRRWEQYF
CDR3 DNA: TGTGCCAGCAGCCCCACACCAAGGGGCCGCAGGTGGGAGCAGTACTTC

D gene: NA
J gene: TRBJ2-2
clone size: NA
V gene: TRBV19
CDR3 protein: CASNPTSNTGELFF
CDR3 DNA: TGTGCCAGTAATCCGACTTCGAACACCGGGGAGCTGTTTTTT

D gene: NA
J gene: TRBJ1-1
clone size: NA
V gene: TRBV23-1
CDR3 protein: CASRTRNTEAFF
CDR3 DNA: TGCGCCAGCAGGACACGGAACACTGAAGCTTTCTTT

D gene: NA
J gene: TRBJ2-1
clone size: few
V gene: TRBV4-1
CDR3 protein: CASSHEDTISYNEQFF
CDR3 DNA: TGCGCCAGCAGCCATGAGGACACCATCTCCTACAATGAGCAGTTCTTC

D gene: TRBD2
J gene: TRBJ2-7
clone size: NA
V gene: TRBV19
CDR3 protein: CASSIGPGGSYEQYF
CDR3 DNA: TGTGCCAGTAGTATCGGGCCGGGAGGATCCTACGAGCAGTACTTC

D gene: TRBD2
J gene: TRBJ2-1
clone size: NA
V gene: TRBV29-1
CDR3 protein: CSVGIVPGQGPGTSGWIEQFF
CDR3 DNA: TGCAGCGTTGGAATTGTCCCGGGACAGGGACCCGGGACTAGCGGATGGATTGAGCAGTTCTTC

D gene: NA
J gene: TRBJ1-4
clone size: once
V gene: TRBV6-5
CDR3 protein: CASRATESGEKLFF
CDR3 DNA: TGTGCCAGCAGGGCCACCGAGTCGGGGGAAAAACTGTTTTTT

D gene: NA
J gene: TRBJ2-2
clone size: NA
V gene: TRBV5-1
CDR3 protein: CASSLSFGDTGELFF
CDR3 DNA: TGCGCCAGCAGCCTGAGTTTCGGGGATACCGGGGAGCTGTTTTTT

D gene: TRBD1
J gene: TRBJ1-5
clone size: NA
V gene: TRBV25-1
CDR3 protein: CASSEEGGWQPQHF
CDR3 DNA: TGTGCCAGCAGTGAAGAAGGGGGCTGGCAGCCCCAGCATTTT

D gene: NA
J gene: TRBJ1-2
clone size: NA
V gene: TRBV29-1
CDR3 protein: CSVESGAGYTF
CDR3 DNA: TGCAGCGTTGAAAGTGGGGCAGGCTACACCTTC

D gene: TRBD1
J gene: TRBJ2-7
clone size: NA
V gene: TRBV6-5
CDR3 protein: CASSLTGTGYEQYF
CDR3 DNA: TGTGCCAGCAGTTTAACCGGGACAGGCTACGAGCAGTACTTC

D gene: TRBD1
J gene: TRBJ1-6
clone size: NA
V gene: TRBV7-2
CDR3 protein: CASSPSTGGDSPLHF
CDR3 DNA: TGTGCCAGCAGCCCATCGACAGGGGGGGATTCACCCCTCCACTTT

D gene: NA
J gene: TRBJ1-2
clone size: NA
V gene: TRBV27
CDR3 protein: CASSTSPGHFNYGYTF
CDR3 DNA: TGTGCCAGCAGTACAAGTCCGGGACATTTTAACTATGGCTACACCTTC

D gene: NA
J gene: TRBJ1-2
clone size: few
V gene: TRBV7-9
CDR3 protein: CASSSLLQPGGYTF
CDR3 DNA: TGTGCCAGCAGCTCGTTACTCCAACCGGGGGGCTACACCTTC

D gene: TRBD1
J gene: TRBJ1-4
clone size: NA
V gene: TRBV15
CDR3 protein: CATSRDRKGEKLFF
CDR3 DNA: TGTGCCACCAGCAGGGACAGGAAAGGTGAAAAACTGTTTTTT

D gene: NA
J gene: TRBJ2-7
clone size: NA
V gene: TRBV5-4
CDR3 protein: CASSLGLGSGYEQYF
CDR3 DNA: TGTGCCAGCAGCTTGGGCCTCGGTAGTGGCTACGAGCAGTACTTC

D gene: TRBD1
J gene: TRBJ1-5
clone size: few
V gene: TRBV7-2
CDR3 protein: CASSLSGTGGGQPQHF
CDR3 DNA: TGTGCCAGCAGCTTATCAGGGACAGGGGGCGGTCAGCCCCAGCATTTT

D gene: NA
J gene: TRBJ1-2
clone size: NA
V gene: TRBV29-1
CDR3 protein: CSVARTGIRFGYTF
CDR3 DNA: TGCAGCGTGGCCCGAACAGGGATCAGGTTTGGCTACACCTTC

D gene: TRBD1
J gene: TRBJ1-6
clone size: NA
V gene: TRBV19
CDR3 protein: CASSRSRGFSSPLHF
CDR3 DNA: TGTGCCAGTAGTAGAAGCAGGGGGTTCAGTTCACCCCTCCACTTT

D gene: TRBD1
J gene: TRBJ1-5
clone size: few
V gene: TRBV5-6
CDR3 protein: CASSLGGQDSNQPQHF
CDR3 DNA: TGTGCCAGCAGCTTGGGCGGACAGGATAGCAATCAGCCCCAGCATTTT

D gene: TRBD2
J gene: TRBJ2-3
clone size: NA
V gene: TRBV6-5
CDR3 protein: CASKRAGGLSDTQYF
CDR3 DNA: TGTGCCAGCAAACGGGCGGGGGGGCTGTCAGATACGCAGTATTTT

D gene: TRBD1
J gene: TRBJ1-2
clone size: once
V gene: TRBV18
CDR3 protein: CASSAGTGRDYGYTF
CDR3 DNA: TGTGCCAGCTCAGCCGGGACAGGGAGGGACTATGGCTACACCTTC

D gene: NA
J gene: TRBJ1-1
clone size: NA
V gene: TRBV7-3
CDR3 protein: CASSPGSLNTEAFF
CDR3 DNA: TGTGCCAGCAGCCCGGGGAGCCTGAACACTGAAGCTTTCTTT

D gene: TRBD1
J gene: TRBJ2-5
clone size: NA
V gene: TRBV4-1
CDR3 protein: CASSPRDSQETQYF
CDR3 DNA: TGCGCCAGCAGCCCCCGGGACAGTCAAGAGACCCAGTACTTC

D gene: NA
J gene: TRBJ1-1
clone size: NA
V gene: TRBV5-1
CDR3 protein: CASSLAQSRTSTEAFF
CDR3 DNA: TGCGCCAGCAGCTTGGCCCAATCCCGGACAAGCACTGAAGCTTTCTTT

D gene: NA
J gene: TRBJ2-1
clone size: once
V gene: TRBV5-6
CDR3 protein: CASSLVLASEQFF
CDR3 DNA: TGTGCCAGCAGCTTGGTGCTAGCATCTGAGCAGTTCTTC

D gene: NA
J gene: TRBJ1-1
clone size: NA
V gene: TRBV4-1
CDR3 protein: CASSQLPQRNTEAFF
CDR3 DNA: TGCGCCAGCAGCCAACTCCCACAAAGGAACACTGAAGCTTTCTTT

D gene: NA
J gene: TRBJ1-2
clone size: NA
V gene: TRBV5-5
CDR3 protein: CASSPREGTYGYTF
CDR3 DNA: TGTGCCAGCAGCCCCCGGGAAGGAACATATGGCTACACCTTC

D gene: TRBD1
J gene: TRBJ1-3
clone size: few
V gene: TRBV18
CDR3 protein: CASSPPGQGHAGNTIYF
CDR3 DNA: TGTGCCAGCTCACCCCCGGGACAGGGGCACGCTGGAAACACCATATATTTT

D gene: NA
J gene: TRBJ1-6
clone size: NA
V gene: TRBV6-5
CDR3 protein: CASNEGWKSSLHF
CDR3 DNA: TGTGCCAGCAACGAGGGCTGGAAGAGCTCCCTCCACTTT

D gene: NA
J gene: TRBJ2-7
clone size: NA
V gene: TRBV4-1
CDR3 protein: CASSQNQVPPGWDEQYF
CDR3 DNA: TGCGCCAGCAGCCAAAACCAGGTACCACCCGGCTGGGACGAGCAGTACTTC

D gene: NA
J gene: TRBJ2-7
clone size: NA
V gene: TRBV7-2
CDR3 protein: CASSATREQQYF
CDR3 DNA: TGTGCCAGCAGCGCGACAAGGGAGCAGCAGTACTTC

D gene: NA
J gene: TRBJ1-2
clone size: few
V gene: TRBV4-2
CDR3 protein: CASSQVLSASNYGYTF
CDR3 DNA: TGTGCCAGCAGCCAAGTTCTCAGTGCATCTAACTATGGCTACACCTTC

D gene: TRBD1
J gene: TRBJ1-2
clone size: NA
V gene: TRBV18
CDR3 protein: CASSPAATGNYGYTF
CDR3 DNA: TGTGCCAGCTCACCTGCCGCGACAGGGAACTATGGCTACACCTTC

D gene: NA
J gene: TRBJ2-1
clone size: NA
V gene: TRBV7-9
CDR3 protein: CASSLLLNEQFF
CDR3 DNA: TGTGCCAGCAGCCTACTGCTCAATGAGCAGTTCTTC

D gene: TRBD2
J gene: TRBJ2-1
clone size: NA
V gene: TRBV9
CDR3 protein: CASSVVGGLAVNNEQFF
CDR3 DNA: TGTGCCAGCAGCGTAGTAGGAGGACTAGCGGTAAACAATGAGCAGTTCTTC

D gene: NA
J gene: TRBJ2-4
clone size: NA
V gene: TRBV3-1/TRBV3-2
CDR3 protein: CASSQDRGTRNIQYF
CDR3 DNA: TGTGCCAGCAGCCAAGACAGGGGTACGAGAAACATTCAGTACTTC

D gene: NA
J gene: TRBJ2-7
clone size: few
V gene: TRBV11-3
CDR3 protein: CASSTFSGYEQYF
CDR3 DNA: TGTGCCAGCAGCACTTTTTCAGGCTACGAGCAGTACTTC

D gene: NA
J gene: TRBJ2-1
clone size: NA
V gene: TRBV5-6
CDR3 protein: CASSFRAPGNEQFF
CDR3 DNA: TGTGCCAGCAGCTTCAGGGCACCTGGGAATGAGCAGTTCTTC

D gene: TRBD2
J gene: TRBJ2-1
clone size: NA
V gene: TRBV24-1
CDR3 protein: CATSADGGAYNEQFF
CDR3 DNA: TGTGCCACCAGTGCAGACGGGGGGGCTTACAATGAGCAGTTCTTC

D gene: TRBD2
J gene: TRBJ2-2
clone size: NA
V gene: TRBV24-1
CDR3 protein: CATSDSGAGGRTGELFF
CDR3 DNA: TGTGCCACCAGTGATTCCGGAGCGGGAGGTCGGACCGGGGAGCTGTTTTTT

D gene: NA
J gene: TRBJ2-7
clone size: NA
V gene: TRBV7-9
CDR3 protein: CASSLGYSYEQYF
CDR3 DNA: TGTGCCAGCAGCTTAGGCTACTCCTACGAGCAGTACTTC

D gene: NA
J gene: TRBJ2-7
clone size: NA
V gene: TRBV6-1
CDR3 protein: CASSEYLWGESSYEQYF
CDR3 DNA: TGTGCCAGCAGTGAATATTTGTGGGGGGAGAGCTCCTACGAGCAGTACTTC

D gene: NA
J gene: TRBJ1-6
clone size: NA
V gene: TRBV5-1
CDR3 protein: CASSLSTGVNRNSPLHF
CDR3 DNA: TGCGCCAGCAGCTTGTCGACAGGAGTGAATCGAAATTCACCCCTCCACTTT

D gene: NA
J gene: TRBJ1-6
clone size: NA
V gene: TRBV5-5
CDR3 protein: CASSLAEGTGSPLHF
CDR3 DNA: TGTGCCAGCAGTCTAGCAGAGGGTACGGGATCACCCCTCCACTTT

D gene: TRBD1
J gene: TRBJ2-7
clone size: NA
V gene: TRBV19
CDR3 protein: CASSITGTAFYEQYF
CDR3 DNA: TGTGCCAGTAGCATCACCGGGACAGCCTTTTACGAGCAGTACTTC